This T cell receptor beta chain was identified in a study of T-cell reconstitution after alpha-beta-depleted transplantation in children. Whole-study findings and limits: Reportedly, roughly two months post-transplant, alpha-beta T cells arose from several hundred expanded graft clones. Surviving recipient T cells and thymic progenitors accounted for the high day-60 TCRbeta diversity observed in some patients.

Regarding this clonotype: Its target is not known.

The ends lost 5 bases at V and 10 bases at J; junction bases unmatched: 7. From germline, CDR1 is MNHEY and CDR2 SMNVEV (reference sequence). The CDR3 has 12 amino acids. Molecular barcoding with unique molecular identifiers was used for the TCRbeta library. TCRdb independently ran MiXCR on the PCR reads; one entry per CDR3 protein. The sample consists of approximately 98,000 distinct CDR3 sequences, roughly 6.1% of them appearing once. This specimen was PBMCs, mostly from graft donor cells, taken 360 days after TCRalphabeta/CD19-depleted stem cell transplant. The rearrangement links TRBV27 to TRBJ2-5; 7 nucleotides line up with TRBD1. This receptor was identified in a male patient under 10 years old who had a stem cell transplant for acute lymphoblastic leukemia, so the T cells may come from the graft donor. The CDR3 spells CASSRQGRDQYF. Written as DNA, the CDR3 is TGTGCCAGCAGTAGACAGGGTAGAGACCAGTACTTC.